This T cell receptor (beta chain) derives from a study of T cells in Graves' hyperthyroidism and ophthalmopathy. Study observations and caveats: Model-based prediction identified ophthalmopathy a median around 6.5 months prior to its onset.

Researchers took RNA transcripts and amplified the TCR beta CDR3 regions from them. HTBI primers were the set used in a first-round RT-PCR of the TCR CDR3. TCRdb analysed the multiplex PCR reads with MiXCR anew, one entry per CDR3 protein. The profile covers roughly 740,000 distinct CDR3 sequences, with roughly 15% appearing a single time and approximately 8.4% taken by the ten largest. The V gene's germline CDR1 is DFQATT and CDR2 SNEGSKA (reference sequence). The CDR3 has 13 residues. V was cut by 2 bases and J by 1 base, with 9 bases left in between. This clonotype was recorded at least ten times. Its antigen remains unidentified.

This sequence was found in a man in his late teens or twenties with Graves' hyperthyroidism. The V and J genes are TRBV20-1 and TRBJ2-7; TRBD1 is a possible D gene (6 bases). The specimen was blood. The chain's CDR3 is CSARFQGSYEQYF. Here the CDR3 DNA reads TGCAGTGCTAGATTTCAGGGGTCCTACGAGCAGTACTTC.